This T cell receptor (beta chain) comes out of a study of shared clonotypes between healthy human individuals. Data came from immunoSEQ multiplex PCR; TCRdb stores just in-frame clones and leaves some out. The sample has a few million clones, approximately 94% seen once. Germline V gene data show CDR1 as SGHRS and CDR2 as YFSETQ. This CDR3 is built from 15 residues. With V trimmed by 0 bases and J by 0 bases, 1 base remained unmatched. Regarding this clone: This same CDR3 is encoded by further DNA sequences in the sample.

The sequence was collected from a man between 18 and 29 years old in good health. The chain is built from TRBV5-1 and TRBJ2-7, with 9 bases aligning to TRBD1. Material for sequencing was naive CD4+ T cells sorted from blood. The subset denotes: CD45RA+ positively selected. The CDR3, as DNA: TGCGCCAGCAGCTTGGGGGACAGGGTCTCCTACGAGCAGTACTTC. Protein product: CASSLGDRVSYEQYF.